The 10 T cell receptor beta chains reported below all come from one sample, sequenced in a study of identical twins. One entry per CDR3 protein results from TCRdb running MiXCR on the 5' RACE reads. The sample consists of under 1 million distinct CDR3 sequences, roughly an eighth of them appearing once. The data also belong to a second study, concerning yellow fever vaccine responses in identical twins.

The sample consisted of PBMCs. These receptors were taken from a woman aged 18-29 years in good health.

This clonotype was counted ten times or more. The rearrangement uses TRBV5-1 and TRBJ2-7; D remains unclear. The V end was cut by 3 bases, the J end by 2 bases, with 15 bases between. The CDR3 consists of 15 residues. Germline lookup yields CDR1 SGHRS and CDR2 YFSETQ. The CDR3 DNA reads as TGCGCCAGCAGCTCGCCGACAACAGATACCTACGAGCAGTACGTC. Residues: CASSSPTTDTYEQYV.

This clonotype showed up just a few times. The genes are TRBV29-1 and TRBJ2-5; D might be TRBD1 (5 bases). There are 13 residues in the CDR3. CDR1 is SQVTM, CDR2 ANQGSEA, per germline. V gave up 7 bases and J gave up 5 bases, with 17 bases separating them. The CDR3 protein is CSAKDSAGETQYF. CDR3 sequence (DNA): TGCAGCGCCAAAGACAGCGCTGGGGAGACCCAGTACTTC. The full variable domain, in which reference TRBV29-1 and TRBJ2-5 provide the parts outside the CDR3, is SAVISQKPSRDICQRGTSLTIQCQVDSQVTMMFWYRQQPGQSLTLIATANQGSEATYESGFVIDKFPISRPNLTFSTLTVSNMSPEDSSIYLCSAKDSAGETQYFGPGTRLLVL.

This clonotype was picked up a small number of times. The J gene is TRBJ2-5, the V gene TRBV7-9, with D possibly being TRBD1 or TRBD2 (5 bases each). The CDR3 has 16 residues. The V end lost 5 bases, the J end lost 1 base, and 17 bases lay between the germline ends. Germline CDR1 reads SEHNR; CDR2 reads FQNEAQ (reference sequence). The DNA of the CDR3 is TGTGCCAGCAGCCCGCGCCGGGGACCCACCCAAGAGACCCAGTACTTC. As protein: CASSPRRGPTQETQYF.

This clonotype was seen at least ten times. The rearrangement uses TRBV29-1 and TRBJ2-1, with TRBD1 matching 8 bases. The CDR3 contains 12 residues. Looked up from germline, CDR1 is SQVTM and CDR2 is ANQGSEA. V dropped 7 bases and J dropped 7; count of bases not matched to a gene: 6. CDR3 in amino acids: CSDTTGVNEQFF. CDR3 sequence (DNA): TGCAGCGATACGACAGGGGTGAATGAGCAGTTCTTC.

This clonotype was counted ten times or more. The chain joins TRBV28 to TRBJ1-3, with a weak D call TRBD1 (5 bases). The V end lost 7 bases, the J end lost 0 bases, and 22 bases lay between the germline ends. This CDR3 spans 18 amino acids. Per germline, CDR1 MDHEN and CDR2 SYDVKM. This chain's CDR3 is CASTPTRGSGGSGNTIYF. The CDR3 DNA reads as TGTGCCAGCACCCCTACTCGGGGCTCCGGCGGCTCTGGAAACACCATATATTTT.

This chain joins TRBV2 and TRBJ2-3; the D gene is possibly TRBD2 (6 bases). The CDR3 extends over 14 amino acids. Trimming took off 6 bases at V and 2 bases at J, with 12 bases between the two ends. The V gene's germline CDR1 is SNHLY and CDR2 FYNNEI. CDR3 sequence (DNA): TGTGCCAGCAGCGGCGGGATAGTCACAGATACGCAGTATTTT. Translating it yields CASSGGIVTDTQYF. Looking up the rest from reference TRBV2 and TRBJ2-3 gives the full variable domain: EPEVTQTPSHQVTQMGQEVILRCVPISNHLYFYWYRQILGQKVEFLVSFYNNEISEKSEIFDDQFSVERPDGSNFTLKIRSTKLEDSAMYFCASSGGIVTDTQYFGPGTRLTVL.

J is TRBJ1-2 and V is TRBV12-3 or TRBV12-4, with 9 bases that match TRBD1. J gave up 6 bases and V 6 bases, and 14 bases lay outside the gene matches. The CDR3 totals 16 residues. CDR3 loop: CASSRSTAGTGNGYTF. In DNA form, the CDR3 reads TGTGCCAGCAGCCGCTCGACTGCCGGGACAGGGAATGGCTACACCTTC.

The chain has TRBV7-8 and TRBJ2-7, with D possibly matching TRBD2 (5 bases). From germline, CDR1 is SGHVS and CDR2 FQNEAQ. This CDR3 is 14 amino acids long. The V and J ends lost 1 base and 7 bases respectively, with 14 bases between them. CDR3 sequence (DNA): TGTGCCAGCAGCTTAGGAGGGTCGTATGCGGAGCAGTACGTC. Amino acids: CASSLGGSYAEQYV.

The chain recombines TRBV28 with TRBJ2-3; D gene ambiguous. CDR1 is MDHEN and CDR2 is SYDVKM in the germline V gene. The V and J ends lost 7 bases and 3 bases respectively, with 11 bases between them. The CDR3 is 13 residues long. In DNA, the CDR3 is TGTGCCAGCAACTCCAAACCTACAGATACGCAGTATTTT. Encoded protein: CASNSKPTDTQYF.

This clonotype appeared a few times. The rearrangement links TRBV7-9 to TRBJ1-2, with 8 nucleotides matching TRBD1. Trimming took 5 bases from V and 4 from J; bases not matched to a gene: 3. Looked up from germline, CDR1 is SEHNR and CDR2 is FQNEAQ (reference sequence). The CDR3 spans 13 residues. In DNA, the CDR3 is TGTGCCAGCAGCAGGACAGGGAGCTATGGCTACACCTTC. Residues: CASSRTGSYGYTF.